Presented here are 5 T cell receptor beta chains from one specimen sequenced in a study of blood T cell repertoires in COVID-19. Assay used: immunoSEQ multiplex PCR; TCRdb lists only in-frame clones, some missing. The sample holds under 550,000 clones, approximately 90% seen once. Sequenced sample: peripheral blood. These receptors all stem from a man in his late teens or twenties with COVID-19, enrolled during active disease.

This clone has only one observation. Germline is not matched at one junction end, which may reflect a read error. The V and J genes are TRBV5-1 and TRBJ1-2; D gene uncertain. The CDR3 is 13 amino acids. The germline V gene has CDR1 SGHRS and CDR2 YFSETQ. CDR3 region: CASSLDTLDGYTF. The CDR3 bases are TGCGCCAGCAGTTTGGATACATTGGATGGCTACACCTTC.

The J gene is TRBJ2-5, the V gene TRBV4-1, with TRBD2 as a possible D gene (6 bases). The V end was cut by 0 bases, the J end by 4 bases, with 9 bases between. Germline V gene lookup returns CDR1 MGHRA and CDR2 YSYEKL. The CDR3 has 14 amino acids. CDR3 coding DNA: TGCGCCAGCAGCCAAGAGGCGGGGAGAGAGACCCAGTACTTC. Translating it yields CASSQEAGRETQYF.

The chain employs TRBV3-1 (or the pseudogene TRBV3-2) and TRBJ2-7; D may be TRBD2 (7 bases). Trimming cost V 0 bases and J 3 bases, with 21 bases left between them. The CDR3 is 18 residues long. Germline CDR1 reads LGHDT; CDR2 reads YNNKEL (reference sequence). The CDR3 is CASSQEGGGPGLSYEQYF. DNA of the CDR3: TGTGCCAGCAGCCAAGAAGGGGGGGGGCCAGGATTAAGCTACGAGCAGTACTTC.

The chain couples TRBV7-9 to TRBJ2-5; D possibly corresponds to TRBD2 (5 bases). Germline values: CDR1 SEHNR, CDR2 FQNEAQ (reference sequence). CDR3 length equals 15 residues. With 3 bases removed from V and 2 bases from J, the gap between germline ends came to 13 bases. CDR3 DNA: TGTGCCAGCAGCTTGGCCACAGCGGAGCAAGAGACCCAGTACTTC. Protein sequence: CASSLATAEQETQYF.

This chain links TRBV4-1 with TRBJ1-2; perhaps TRBD1 as D (5 bases). The CDR3 is 15 residues long. Germline V gene sequence: CDR1 MGHRA, CDR2 YSYEKL. V dropped 1 base and J dropped 0 bases, with 9 bases sitting between them. CDR3 coding DNA: TGCGCCAGCAGCCAAGGGGTACAGGCTAACTATGGCTACACCTTC. This sequence encodes CASSQGVQANYGYTF.